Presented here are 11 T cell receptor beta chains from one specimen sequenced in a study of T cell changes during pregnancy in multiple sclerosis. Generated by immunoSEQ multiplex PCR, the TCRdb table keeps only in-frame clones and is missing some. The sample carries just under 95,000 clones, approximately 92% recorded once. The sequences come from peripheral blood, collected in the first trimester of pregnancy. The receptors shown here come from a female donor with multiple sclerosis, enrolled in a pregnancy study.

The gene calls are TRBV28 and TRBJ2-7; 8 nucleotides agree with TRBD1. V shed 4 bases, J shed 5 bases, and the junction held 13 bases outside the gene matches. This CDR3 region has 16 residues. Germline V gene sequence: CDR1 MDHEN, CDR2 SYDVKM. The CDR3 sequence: CASSSPGPGGFHEQYF. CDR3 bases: TGTGCCAGCAGTTCCCCCGGCCCAGGGGGCTTCCACGAGCAGTACTTC.

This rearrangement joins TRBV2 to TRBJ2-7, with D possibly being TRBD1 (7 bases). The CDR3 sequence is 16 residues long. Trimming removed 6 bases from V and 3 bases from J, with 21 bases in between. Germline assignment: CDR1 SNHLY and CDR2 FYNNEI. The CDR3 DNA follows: TGTGCCAGCAGAACCTTGGGGGGCAGGGGGTTCTACGAGCAGTACTTC. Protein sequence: CASRTLGGRGFYEQYF.

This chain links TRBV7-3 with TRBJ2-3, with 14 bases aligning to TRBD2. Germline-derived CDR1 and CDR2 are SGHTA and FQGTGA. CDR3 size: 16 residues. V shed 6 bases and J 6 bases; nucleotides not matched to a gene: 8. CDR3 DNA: TGTGCCAGCAGAAAGGGACTAGCGGGAGTAGGGGATACGCAGTATTTT. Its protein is CASRKGLAGVGDTQYF.

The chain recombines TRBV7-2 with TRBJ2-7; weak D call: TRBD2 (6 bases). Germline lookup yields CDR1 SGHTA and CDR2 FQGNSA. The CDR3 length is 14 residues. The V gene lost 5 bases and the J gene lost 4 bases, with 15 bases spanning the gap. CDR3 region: CASSPGTSWYEQYF. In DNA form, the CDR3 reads TGTGCCAGCAGCCCCGGAACTAGCTGGTACGAGCAGTACTTC.

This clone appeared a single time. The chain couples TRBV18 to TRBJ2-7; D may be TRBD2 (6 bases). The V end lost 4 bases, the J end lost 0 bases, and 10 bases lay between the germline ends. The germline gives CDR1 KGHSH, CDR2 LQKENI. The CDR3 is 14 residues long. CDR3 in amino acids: CASSRDGGSYEQYF. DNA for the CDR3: TGTGCCAGCTCACGGGACGGGGGCTCCTACGAGCAGTACTTC. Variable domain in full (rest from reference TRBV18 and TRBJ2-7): NAGVMQNPRHLVRRRGQEARLRCSPMKGHSHVYWYRQLPEEGLKFMVYLQKENIIDESGMPKERFSAEFPKEGPSILRIQQVVRGDSAAYFCASSRDGGSYEQYFGPGTRLTVT.

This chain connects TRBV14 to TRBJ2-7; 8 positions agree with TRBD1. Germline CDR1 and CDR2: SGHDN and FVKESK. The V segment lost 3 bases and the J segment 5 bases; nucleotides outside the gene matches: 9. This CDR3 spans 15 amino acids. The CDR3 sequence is CASSQRDRGVDEQYF. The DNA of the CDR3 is TGTGCCAGCAGCCAGAGAGACAGGGGTGTCGACGAGCAGTACTTC.

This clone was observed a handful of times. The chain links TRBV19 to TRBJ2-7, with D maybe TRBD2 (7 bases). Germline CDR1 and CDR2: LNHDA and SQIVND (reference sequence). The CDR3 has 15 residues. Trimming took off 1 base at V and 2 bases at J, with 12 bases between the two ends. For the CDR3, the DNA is TGTGCCAGTAGTATAGCGAGGGAGGGGGCCTACGAGCAGTACTTC. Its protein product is CASSIAREGAYEQYF.

In DNA, the CDR3 is TGCGCCAGCAGCTTGGCGGTGTCTACAGATACGCAGTATTTT. Amino acids: CASSLAVSTDTQYF. J is TRBJ2-3 and V is TRBV5-1, with no clear D. The CDR3 covers 14 residues. CDR1 SGHRS and CDR2 YFSETQ come from the germline V gene. The V gene lost 0 bases and the J gene lost 3 bases, with 8 bases spanning the gap.

As DNA, the CDR3 is TGTGCCAGCAGTCCTGTTACAGGGAGGGGTCAGCCCCAGCATTTT. Protein product: CASSPVTGRGQPQHF. V is TRBV27 and J is TRBJ1-5; D may be TRBD1 (6 bases). The CDR3 length is 15 residues. V gave up 5 bases and J gave up 6 bases, with 17 bases separating them. CDR1 and CDR2 from the germline V gene are MNHEY and SMNVEV (reference sequence).

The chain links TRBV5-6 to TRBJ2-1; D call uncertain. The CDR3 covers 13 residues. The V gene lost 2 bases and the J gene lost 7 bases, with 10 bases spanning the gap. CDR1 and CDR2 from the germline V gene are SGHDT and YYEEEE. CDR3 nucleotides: TGTGCCAGCAGCTTTACGGTTAAAAATGAGCAGTTCTTC. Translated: CASSFTVKNEQFF.

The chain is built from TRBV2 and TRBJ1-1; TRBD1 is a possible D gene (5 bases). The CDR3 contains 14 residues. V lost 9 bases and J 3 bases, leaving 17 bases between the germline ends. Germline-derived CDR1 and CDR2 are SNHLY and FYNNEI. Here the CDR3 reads CASATGGWDTEAFF. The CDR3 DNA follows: TGTGCCAGTGCCACCGGGGGATGGGACACTGAAGCTTTCTTT.